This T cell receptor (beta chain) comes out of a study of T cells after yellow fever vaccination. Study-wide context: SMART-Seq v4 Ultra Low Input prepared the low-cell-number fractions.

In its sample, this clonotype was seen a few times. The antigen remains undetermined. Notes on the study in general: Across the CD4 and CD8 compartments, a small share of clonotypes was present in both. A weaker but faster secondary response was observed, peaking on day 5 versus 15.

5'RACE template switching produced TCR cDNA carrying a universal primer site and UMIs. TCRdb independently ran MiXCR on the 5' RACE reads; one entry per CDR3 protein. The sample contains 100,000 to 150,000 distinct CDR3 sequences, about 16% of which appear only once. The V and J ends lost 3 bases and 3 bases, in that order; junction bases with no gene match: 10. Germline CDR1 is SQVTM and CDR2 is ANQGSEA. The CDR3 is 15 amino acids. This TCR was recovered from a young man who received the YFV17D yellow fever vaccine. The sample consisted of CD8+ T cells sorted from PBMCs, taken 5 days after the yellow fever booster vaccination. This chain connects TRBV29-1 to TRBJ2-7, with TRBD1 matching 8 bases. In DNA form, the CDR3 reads TGCAGCGTTGAGATGACAGGGGACCTGAACTACGAGCAGTACTTC. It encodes CSVEMTGDLNYEQYF.